This T cell receptor beta chain was obtained from a study of cytomegalovirus exposure and HLA in healthy donors. Study-level findings and limits: In a later analysis, V- and J-gene trimming of beta chains associated with a DCLRE1C missense variant, replicated independently. A few of the chains that were CMV-associated were confirmed in vitro to be specific for CMV antigens.

Primers included in the PCR were 60 Vbeta and 13 Jbeta primers. Repertoires were generated with immunoSEQ multiplex PCR, while TCRdb's copy carries only in-frame clones and drops some. The sample has fewer than 55,000 clones; around 60% are singletons. This clone has just a few counts. Its antigen is still unknown. The CDR3 totals 12 residues. Trimming shortened V by 9 bases and J by 5 bases, and 13 bases separated the two germline ends. Germline CDR1 is MNHNY and CDR2 is SVGAGI (reference sequence). Unrecorded immune exposure was likely among donors, who were nominally healthy when sampled. Material: PBMCs. This clonotype was sampled from a man aged 55 to 70 in good health and CMV-seropositive. J is TRBJ2-5 and V is TRBV6-6, with TRBD1 as a possible D gene (6 bases). The CDR3 nucleotides are TGTGCCAGTCGAGGAAGGGGGGAGACCCAGTACTTC. Encoded protein: CASRGRGETQYF.